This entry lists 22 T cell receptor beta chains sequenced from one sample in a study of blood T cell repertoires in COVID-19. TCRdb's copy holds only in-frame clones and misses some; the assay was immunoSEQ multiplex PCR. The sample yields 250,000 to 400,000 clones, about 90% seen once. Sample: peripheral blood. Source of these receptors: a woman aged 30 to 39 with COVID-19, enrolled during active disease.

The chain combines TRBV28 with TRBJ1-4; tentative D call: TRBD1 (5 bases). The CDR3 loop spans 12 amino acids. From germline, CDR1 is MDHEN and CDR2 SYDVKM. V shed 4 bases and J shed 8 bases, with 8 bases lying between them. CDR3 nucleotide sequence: TGTGCCAGCAGTTCGGGGGAGGAAAAACTGTTTTTT. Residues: CASSSGEEKLFF.

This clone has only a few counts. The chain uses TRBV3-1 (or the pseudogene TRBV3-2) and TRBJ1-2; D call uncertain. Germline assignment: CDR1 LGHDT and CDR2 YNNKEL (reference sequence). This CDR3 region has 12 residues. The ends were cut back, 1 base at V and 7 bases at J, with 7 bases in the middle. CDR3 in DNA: TGTGCCAGCAGCCAAGGACAACTTGGCTACACCTTC. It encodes CASSQGQLGYTF.

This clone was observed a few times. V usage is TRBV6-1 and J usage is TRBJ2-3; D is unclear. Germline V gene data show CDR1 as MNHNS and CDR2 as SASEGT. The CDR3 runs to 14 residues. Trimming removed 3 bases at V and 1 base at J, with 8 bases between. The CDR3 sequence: CASSDRQGTDTQYF. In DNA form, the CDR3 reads TGTGCCAGCAGTGACAGGCAGGGCACAGATACGCAGTATTTT.

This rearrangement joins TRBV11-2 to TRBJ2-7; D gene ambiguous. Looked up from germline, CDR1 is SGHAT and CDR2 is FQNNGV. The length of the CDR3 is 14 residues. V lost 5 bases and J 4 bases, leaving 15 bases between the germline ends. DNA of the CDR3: TGTGCCAGCAGCCCCTCACTTAAACCGTACGAGCAGTACTTC. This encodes CASSPSLKPYEQYF. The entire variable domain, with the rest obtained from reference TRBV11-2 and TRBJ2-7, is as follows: EAGVAQSPRYKIIEKRQSVAFWCNPISGHATLYWYQQILGQGPKLLIQFQNNGVVDDSQLPKDRFSAERLKGVDSTLKIQPAKLEDSAVYLCASSPSLKPYEQYFGPGTRLTVT.

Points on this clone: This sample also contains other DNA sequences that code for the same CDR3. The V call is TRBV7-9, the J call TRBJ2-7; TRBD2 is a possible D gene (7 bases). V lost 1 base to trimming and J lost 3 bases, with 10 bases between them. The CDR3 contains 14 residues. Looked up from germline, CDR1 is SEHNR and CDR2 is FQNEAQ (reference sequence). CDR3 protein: CASSLGGGLYEQYF. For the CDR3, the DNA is TGTGCCAGCAGCTTAGGGGGGGGGCTCTACGAGCAGTACTTC.

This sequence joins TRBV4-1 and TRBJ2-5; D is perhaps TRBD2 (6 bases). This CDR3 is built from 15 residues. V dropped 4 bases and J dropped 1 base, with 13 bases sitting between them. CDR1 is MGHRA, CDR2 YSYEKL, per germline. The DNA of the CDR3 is TGCGCCAGCAGCCCTTCTCCCGGGGGCCAAGAGACCCAGTACTTC. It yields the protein CASSPSPGGQETQYF.

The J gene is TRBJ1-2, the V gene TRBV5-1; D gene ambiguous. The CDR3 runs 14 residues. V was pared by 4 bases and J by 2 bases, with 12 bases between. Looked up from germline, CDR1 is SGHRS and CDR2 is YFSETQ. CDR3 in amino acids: CASSTKTPNYGYTF. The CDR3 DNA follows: TGCGCCAGCAGCACGAAGACACCAAACTATGGCTACACCTTC.

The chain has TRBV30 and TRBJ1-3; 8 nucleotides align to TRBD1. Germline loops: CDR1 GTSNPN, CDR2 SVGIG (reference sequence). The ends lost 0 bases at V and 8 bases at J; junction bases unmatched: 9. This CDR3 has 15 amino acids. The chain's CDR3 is CAWSVWDRSVDTIYF. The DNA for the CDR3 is TGTGCCTGGAGTGTATGGGACAGGTCCGTCGACACCATATATTTT.

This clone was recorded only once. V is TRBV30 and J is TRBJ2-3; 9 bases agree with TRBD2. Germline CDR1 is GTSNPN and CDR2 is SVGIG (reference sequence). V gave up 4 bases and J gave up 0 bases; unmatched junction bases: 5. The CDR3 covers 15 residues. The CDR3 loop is CAWTLAGDSTDTQYF. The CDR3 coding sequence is TGTGCCTGGACCTTAGCGGGAGATAGCACAGATACGCAGTATTTT.

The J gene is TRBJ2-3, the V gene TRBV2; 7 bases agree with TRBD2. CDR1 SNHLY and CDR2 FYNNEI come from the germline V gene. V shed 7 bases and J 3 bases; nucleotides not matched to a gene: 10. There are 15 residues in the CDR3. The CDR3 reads CASTEGGWETDTQYF. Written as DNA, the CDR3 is TGTGCCAGCACCGAGGGAGGGTGGGAAACAGATACGCAGTATTTT.

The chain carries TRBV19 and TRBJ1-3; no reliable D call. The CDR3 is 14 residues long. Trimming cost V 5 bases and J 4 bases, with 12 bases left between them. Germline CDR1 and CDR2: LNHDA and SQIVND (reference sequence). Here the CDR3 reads CASSGSGVGNTIYF. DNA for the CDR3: TGTGCCAGTAGTGGGAGCGGGGTAGGAAACACCATATATTTT. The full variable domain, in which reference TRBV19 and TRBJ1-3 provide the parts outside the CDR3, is DGGITQSPKYLFRKEGQNVTLSCEQNLNHDAMYWYRQDPGQGLRLIYYSQIVNDFQKGDIAEGYSVSREKKESFPLTVTSAQKNPTAFYLCASSGSGVGNTIYFGEGSWLTVV.

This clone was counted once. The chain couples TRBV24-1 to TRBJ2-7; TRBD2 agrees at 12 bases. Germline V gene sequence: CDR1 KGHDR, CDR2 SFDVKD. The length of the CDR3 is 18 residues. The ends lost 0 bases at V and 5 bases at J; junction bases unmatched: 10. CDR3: CATSDLLYASGRDHEQYF. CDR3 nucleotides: TGTGCCACCAGTGATTTGCTCTATGCTAGCGGGAGGGACCACGAGCAGTACTTC.

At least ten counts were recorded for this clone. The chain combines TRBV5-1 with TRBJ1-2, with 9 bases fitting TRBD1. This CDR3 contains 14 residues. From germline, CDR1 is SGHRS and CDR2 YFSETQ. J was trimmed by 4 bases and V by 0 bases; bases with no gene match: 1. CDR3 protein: CASSLGQGGYGYTF. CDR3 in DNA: TGCGCCAGCAGCTTGGGACAGGGGGGCTATGGCTACACCTTC.

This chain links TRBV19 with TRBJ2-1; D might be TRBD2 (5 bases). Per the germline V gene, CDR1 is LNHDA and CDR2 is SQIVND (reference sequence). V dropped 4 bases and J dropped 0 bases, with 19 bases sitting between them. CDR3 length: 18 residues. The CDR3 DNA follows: TGTGCCAGTAGTAGGGAGTCGGGCATTAGTTCCTCCTACAATGAGCAGTTCTTC. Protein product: CASSRESGISSSYNEQFF.

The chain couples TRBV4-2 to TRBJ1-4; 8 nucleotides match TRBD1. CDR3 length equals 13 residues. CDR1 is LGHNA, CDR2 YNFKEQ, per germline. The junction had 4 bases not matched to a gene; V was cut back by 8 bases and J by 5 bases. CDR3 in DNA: TGTGCCAGCCGCCGGGACAGGAATGAAAAACTGTTTTTT. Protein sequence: CASRRDRNEKLFF.

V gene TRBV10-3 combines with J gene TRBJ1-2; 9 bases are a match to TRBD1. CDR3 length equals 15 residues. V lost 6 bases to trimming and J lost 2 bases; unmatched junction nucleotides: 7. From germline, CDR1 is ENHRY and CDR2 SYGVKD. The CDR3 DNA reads TGTGCCATCAGCCCAGGACAGGGGAAAAACTATGGCTACACCTTC. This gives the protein CAISPGQGKNYGYTF.

The CDR3 spells CSAGGRGASGGNTIYF. CDR3 sequence (DNA): TGCAGCGCCGGGGGTCGAGGGGCGAGTGGTGGAAACACCATATATTTT. The V gene is TRBV29-1, the J gene TRBJ1-3, with D possibly being TRBD1 (5 bases). In germline, CDR1 is SQVTM, CDR2 ANQGSEA. The CDR3 sequence is 16 residues long. Trimming cost V 7 bases and J 3 bases, with 22 bases left between them.

Here the CDR3 reads CASGPGVRTEAFF. In DNA, the CDR3 is TGTGCTAGTGGTCCCGGGGTAAGGACTGAAGCTTTCTTT. This sequence joins TRBV12-5 and TRBJ1-1; no reliable D call. The ends were cut back, 5 bases at V and 5 bases at J, with 12 bases in the middle. CDR1 and CDR2 (germline): LGHNT, FRNRAP. The CDR3 is made up of 13 amino acids.

The CDR3 DNA sequence: TGTGCCAGCAGTTTTGGGGCGAATGAAGCTTTCTTT. Translated: CASSFGANEAFF. The chain uses TRBV6-6 and TRBJ1-1; weak D call: TRBD1 (5 bases). This CDR3 is 12 amino acids long. V was cut by 4 bases and J by 7 bases, with 10 bases left in between. Germline values: CDR1 MNHNY, CDR2 SVGAGI (reference sequence).

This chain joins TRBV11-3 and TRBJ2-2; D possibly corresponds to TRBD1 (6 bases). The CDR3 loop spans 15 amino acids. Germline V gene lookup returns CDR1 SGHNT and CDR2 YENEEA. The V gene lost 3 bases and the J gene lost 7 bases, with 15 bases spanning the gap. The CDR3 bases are TGTGCCAGCAGCTTCGCAGGGGTGACAGGCGGGGAGCTGTTTTTT. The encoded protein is CASSFAGVTGGELFF.

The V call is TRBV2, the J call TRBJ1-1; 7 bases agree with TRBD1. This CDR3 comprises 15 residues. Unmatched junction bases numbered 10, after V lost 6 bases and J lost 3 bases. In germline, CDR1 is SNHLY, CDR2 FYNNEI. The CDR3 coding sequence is TGTGCCAGCAGGGGGCAGGGGGGTCGTCACACTGAAGCTTTCTTT. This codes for CASRGQGGRHTEAFF.

The CDR3 DNA is TGTGCCAGCAGCCCCCGCCCTATTTATGGCTACACCTTC. Translated, it gives CASSPRPIYGYTF. This chain connects TRBV11-2 to TRBJ1-2; D not certain. This CDR3 contains 13 residues. Germline V gives CDR1 SGHAT, CDR2 FQNNGV. The V end lost 5 bases, the J end lost 5 bases, and 12 bases lay between the germline ends.